The sequence of this T cell receptor (beta chain) was determined in a study of blood T cell repertoires in COVID-19. As for the study in general: The analysed material was cDNA or gDNA that came from T cells, B-cell-depleted T cells, or PBMCs.

Clones were read by immunoSEQ multiplex PCR, and TCRdb kept only the in-frame ones, dropping some. The table shows 85,000 to 100,000 clones, with 81% occurring only once. The sequence was obtained from an elderly man with COVID-19, enrolled during active disease. The sequenced material came from peripheral blood.

DNA of the CDR3: TGTGCCAGTACGCCCCAGGGGGCGCTGGGTCAGCCCCAGCATTTT. This encodes CASTPQGALGQPQHF. The V call is TRBV19, the J call TRBJ1-5; 8 nucleotides match TRBD1. V gave up 7 bases and J gave up 6 bases; unmatched junction bases: 11. This CDR3 spans 15 amino acids. Germline V gene sequence: CDR1 LNHDA, CDR2 SQIVND (reference sequence).